Listed here is a single T cell receptor beta chain. Antigen specificity is unknown. PBMCs, at least 7 million per sample, were isolated. A J-beta primer mix and a sample-barcoded 5' primer were used in a second PCR of roughly 6 to 11 cycles. TCRdb reprocessed the 5' RACE reads with MiXCR, giving one entry per CDR3 protein. The profile shows fewer than 750,000 distinct CDR3 sequences, about 51% of them singletons. The data originate from a study of blood T cells in healthy people across ages. Study at large: Through template switching, about one barcoded beta molecule was captured per two T cells, as measured in model experiments. Study-wide results and limits: Samples with more naive T cells showed higher observed beta diversity.

After removal of 5 bases from V and 5 bases from J, the junction contained 7 bases not matched to a gene. Germline assignment: CDR1 DFQATT and CDR2 SNEGSKA (reference sequence). This CDR3 spans 15 amino acids. Input material: blood. This sequence was found in an elderly woman in good health. This sequence joins TRBV20-1 and TRBJ2-1; 12 bases are shared with TRBD2. The DNA for the CDR3 is TGCAGTGCTCCCATTCTAGCGGGAGGGGACAATGAGCAGTTCTTC. Translating it yields CSAPILAGGDNEQFF.